This T cell receptor beta chain was observed in a study of cytomegalovirus exposure and HLA in healthy donors. Study observations and caveats: Earlier results showed most TCR beta V segments being productive about 90% or about 30% of the time. Common viral pathogens (according to a later analysis) appeared linked to several of the most significant clusters. Owing to their indistinguishability, certain V segments, notably TRBV6-2 and TRBV6-3, were excluded.

The V gene's germline CDR1 is KGHSH and CDR2 LQKENI. The CDR3 has 13 amino acids. V was clipped by 6 bases and J by 7 bases, with 12 bases between them. Primers included in the PCR were 60 Vbeta and 13 Jbeta primers. Generated by immunoSEQ multiplex PCR, the TCRdb table keeps only in-frame clones and is missing some. This table has around 140,000 clones, just under 75% appearing once. This clone was seen a handful of times. What it binds is not known. The specimen sequenced was PBMCs. V usage is TRBV18 and J usage is TRBJ2-2; D unresolved. This receptor was taken from a young woman in good health and CMV-seronegative. The chain's CDR3 is CASSPDGGGELFF. For the CDR3, the DNA is TGTGCCAGCTCCCCCGACGGCGGCGGGGAGCTGTTTTTT.